This TCR beta chain appears in the sequencing data of a study of blood T cells in healthy people across ages. Overall study findings and caveats: Unsorted PBMC input precluded a conclusive naive versus antigen-experienced comparison.

A second about 6 to 12 cycle PCR used barcoded and J-beta primers. Each cDNA molecule carried a tag from a template-switch adaptor that contained 12 random nucleotides. Per sample, CDR3-containing paired-end reads numbered at least 2.5 million. MiXCR, run by TCRdb on the 5' RACE reads, gives a single entry per CDR3 protein. Of more than 600,000 distinct CDR3 sequences in the sample, just under 25% were seen once. This clonotype has a handful of counts. Its antigen is not identified. These data were also reused for a study on T cells of mothers and their children.

This sequence was found in a boy younger than 18 in good health. The source material was blood.

CDR3 bases: TGTGCCAGCAGCTTTGGAGGGGCAAGGGAGACCCAGTACTTC. Protein product: CASSFGGARETQYF. The chain couples TRBV11-3 to TRBJ2-5; maybe TRBD2 (6 bases). V dropped 3 bases and J dropped 5 bases, with 13 bases sitting between them. Germline V gene lookup returns CDR1 SGHNT and CDR2 YENEEA. The CDR3 has 14 residues. The full variable domain, in which reference TRBV11-3 and TRBJ2-5 provide the parts outside the CDR3, is EAGVVQSPRYKIIEKKQPVAFWCNPISGHNTLYWYLQNLGQGPELLIRYENEEAVDDSQLPKDRFSAERLKGVDSTLKIQPAELGDSAVYLCASSFGGARETQYFGPGTRLLVL.